Below are 10 T cell receptor beta chains sequenced from a single sample in a study of T-cell reconstitution after alpha-beta-depleted transplantation in children. Preparation of the TCRbeta library was carried out with unique molecular identifiers. TCRdb fed the PCR reads into MiXCR, producing one record per CDR3 protein. The sample holds 490,000 or so distinct CDR3 sequences, over 9.5% seen once. The source material was PBMCs, sampled before TCRalphabeta/CD19-depleted stem cell transplant. The receptors stem from a child aged 2 to 10 with inherited bone marrow failure, due to receive a stem cell transplant.

This clonotype was seen ten or more times. The gene calls are TRBV14 and TRBJ1-2; D not resolved. The germline V gene encodes CDR1 SGHDN and CDR2 FVKESK. V gave up 4 bases and J gave up 8 bases, with 14 bases separating them. The CDR3 has 13 amino acids. The DNA for the CDR3 is TGTGCCAGCAGCCGAGGACGGAGCGACGGCTACACCTTC. It encodes CASSRGRSDGYTF.

In this sample, this clonotype turned up many times. This chain links TRBV25-1 with TRBJ1-1; D remains unclear. This CDR3 contains 13 residues. CDR1 and CDR2 (germline): MGHDK, SYGVNS. V lost 2 bases to trimming and J lost 6 bases, with 10 bases between them. The CDR3 nucleotides are TGTGCCAGCAGTGAAGGAGGGAGCCCTGAAGCTTTCTTT. Its translation is CASSEGGSPEAFF. Supplemented by reference TRBV25-1 and TRBJ1-1, the full variable domain reads EADIYQTPRYLVIGTGKKITLECSQTMGHDKMYWYQQDPGMELHLIHYSYGVNSTEKGDLSSESTVSRIRTEHFPLTLESARPSHTSQYLCASSEGGSPEAFFGQGTRLTVV.

The chain is built from TRBV5-1 and TRBJ2-1; D is perhaps TRBD2 (7 bases). Germline V gene sequence: CDR1 SGHRS, CDR2 YFSETQ. This CDR3 region has 15 residues. The germline V and J ends were trimmed by 4 bases and 2 bases, with 13 bases remaining between them. In DNA form, the CDR3 reads TGCGCCAGCAGCGGGGGGGGCGCTGCCTACAATGAGCAGTTCTTC. This translates into CASSGGGAAYNEQFF.

This clonotype came up many times. The chain is built from TRBV6-1 and TRBJ2-6, with D tentatively TRBD1 (6 bases). V was shortened by 8 bases and J by 0 bases, with 11 bases between the two germline ends. Germline-derived CDR1 and CDR2 are MNHNS and SASEGT. The CDR3 loop spans 15 amino acids. The DNA for the CDR3 is TGTGCCAGCCGCCGGGACAACTCTGGGGCCAACGTCCTGACTTTC. Translation gives CASRRDNSGANVLTF.

This clonotype was seen ten or more times. The V call is TRBV7-2, the J call TRBJ2-7; D ambiguous. CDR1 is SGHTA and CDR2 is FQGNSA in the germline V gene. V was trimmed by 2 bases and J by 2 bases, leaving 13 bases between them. There are 15 residues in the CDR3. CDR3 loop: CASSLRTEHAYEQYF. The CDR3 coding sequence is TGTGCCAGCAGCTTAAGGACGGAACACGCCTACGAGCAGTACTTC.

This clonotype was seen many times. The V and J genes are TRBV5-5 and TRBJ1-5; D remains unclear. This CDR3 has 14 residues. Germline-derived CDR1 and CDR2 are SGHKS and YYEKEE (reference sequence). Trimming left V 0 bases short and J 2 bases short, with 6 bases between. CDR3 loop: CASSLVWGNQPQHF. DNA of the CDR3: TGTGCCAGCAGCTTGGTTTGGGGCAATCAGCCCCAGCATTTT.

This clonotype was seen many times. This chain connects TRBV20-1 to TRBJ2-7; 9 positions match TRBD2. This CDR3 comprises 14 residues. Germline V gene data show CDR1 as DFQATT and CDR2 as SNEGSKA (reference sequence). With V trimmed by 2 bases and J by 7 bases, 9 bases remained unmatched. This CDR3 reads CSARRPAGGLEQYF. DNA of the CDR3: TGCAGTGCTAGAAGGCCAGCGGGAGGATTGGAGCAGTACTTC.

This clonotype was counted ten times or more. The chain carries TRBV5-5 and TRBJ2-5; the D gene is possibly TRBD1 (5 bases). V was pared by 5 bases and J by 2 bases, with 16 bases between. This CDR3 comprises 15 residues. Germline V gene data show CDR1 as SGHKS and CDR2 as YYEKEE (reference sequence). The CDR3 region is CASSQRQILQETQYF. The CDR3 nucleotides are TGTGCCAGCAGTCAAAGACAGATACTACAAGAGACCCAGTACTTC.

There are a few counts of this clonotype. This chain connects TRBV18 to TRBJ2-2; 10 positions match TRBD1. CDR1 is KGHSH, CDR2 LQKENI, per germline. V trimming: 5 bases; J trimming: 3 bases; junction bases outside the gene matches: 6. The CDR3 contains 16 residues. The CDR3 DNA reads as TGTGCCAGCTCAGCGACAGGGGGCGATGACACCGGGGAGCTGTTTTTT. Protein: CASSATGGDDTGELFF.

This clonotype was picked up many times. This chain joins TRBV20-1 and TRBJ1-5; 7 nucleotides line up with TRBD1. Per germline, CDR1 DFQATT and CDR2 SNEGSKA (reference sequence). V shed 1 base, J shed 5 bases, and the junction held 2 bases outside the gene matches. The CDR3 runs 13 residues. The CDR3: CSARVQGYQPQHF. In DNA form, the CDR3 reads TGCAGTGCTAGAGTACAGGGGTATCAGCCCCAGCATTTT.